This T cell receptor (beta chain) was found in a study of T cells in narcolepsy. Study in general: Enrolled donors included narcolepsy type 1 or type 2 patients and healthy controls. General observations from the study: Blood of same and different patients, but not healthy controls, reportedly held recurring autoreactive clonotypes.

This CDR3 comprises 13 residues. Trimming stripped 5 bases from V and 5 bases from J, with 10 bases between. Germline CDR1 reads LNHDA; CDR2 reads SQIVND (reference sequence). About this clone: Its antigen is not known.

This table comes from immunoSEQ multiplex PCR, and its TCRdb copy is limited to in-frame clones, with some not included. Of around 30,000 clones listed, 70% to 85% are singletons. Source material: memory (CD45RA-) CD4+ T cells from blood. The receptor comes from a human donor in good health. The gene calls are TRBV19 and TRBJ1-5, with D hard to call. This CDR3 is CASSSLAHQPQHF. The CDR3 DNA follows: TGTGCCAGTAGTTCCCTGGCTCATCAGCCCCAGCATTTT.